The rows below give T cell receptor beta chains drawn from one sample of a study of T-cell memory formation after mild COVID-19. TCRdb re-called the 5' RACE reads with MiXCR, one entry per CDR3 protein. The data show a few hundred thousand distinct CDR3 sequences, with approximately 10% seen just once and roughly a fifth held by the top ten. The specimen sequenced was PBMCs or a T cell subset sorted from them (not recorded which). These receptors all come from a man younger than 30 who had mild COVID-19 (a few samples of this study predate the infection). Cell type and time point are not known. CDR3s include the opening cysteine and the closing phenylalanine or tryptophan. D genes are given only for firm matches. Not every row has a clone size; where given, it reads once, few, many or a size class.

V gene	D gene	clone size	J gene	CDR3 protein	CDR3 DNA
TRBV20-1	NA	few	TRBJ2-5	CSARNQETQYF	TGCAGTGCCCGGAACCAAGAGACCCAGTACTTC
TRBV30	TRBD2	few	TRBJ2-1	CAWTLGGENEQFF	TGTGCCTGGACCTTGGGAGGGGAAAATGAGCAGTTCTTC
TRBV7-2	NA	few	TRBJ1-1	CASSYDRNTEAFF	TGTGCCAGCAGCTATGACAGGAACACTGAAGCTTTCTTT
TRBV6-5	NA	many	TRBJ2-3	CASRPPGGVTDTQYF	TGTGCCAGCAGGCCCCCCGGAGGGGTGACAGATACGCAGTATTTT
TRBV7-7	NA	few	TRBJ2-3	CASSLMGTDTQYF	TGTGCCAGCAGCTTAATGGGCACAGATACGCAGTATTTT
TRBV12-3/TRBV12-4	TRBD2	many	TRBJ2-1	CASSLTGGKHNEQFF	TGTGCCAGCAGTTTAACGGGGGGTAAACACAATGAGCAGTTCTTC
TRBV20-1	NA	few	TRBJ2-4	CSARGQHAKNIQYF	TGCAGTGCGAGAGGACAGCACGCCAAAAACATTCAGTACTTC
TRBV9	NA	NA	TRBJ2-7	CASGTYPYEQYF	TGTGCCAGCGGGACCTACCCCTACGAGCAGTACTTC
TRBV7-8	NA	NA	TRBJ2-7	CASSSAEVYEQYF	TGTGCCAGCAGCTCAGCAGAGGTTTACGAGCAGTACTTC
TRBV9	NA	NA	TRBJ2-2	CASSVVGAAAGANTGELFF	TGTGCCAGCAGCGTAGTAGGAGCCGCTGCGGGTGCGAACACCGGGGAGCTGTTTTTT
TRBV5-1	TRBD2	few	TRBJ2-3	CASSAIAGVYTDTQYF	TGCGCCAGCAGCGCTATAGCGGGGGTGTACACAGATACGCAGTATTTT
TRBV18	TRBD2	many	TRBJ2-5	CASSPPIGTGGETQYF	TGTGCCAGCTCACCACCGATCGGAACGGGGGGTGAGACCCAGTACTTC
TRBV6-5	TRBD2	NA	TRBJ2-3	CASSYSASGGTSTDTQYF	TGTGCCAGCAGTTACTCAGCTAGCGGGGGGACTAGCACAGATACGCAGTATTTT
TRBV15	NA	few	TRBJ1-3	CATSRDRGSGNTIYF	TGTGCCACCAGCAGAGATCGGGGCTCTGGAAACACCATATATTTT
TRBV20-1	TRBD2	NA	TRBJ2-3	CSGKAGGPRDTQYF	TGCAGTGGCAAGGCGGGGGGGCCTAGGGATACGCAGTATTTT
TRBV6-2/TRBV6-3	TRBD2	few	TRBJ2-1	CASSRTVWRESSYNEQFF	TGTGCCAGCAGTCGGACCGTATGGCGGGAGAGCTCCTACAATGAGCAGTTCTTC
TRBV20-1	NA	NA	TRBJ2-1	CSARPTDEQFF	TGCAGTGCTCGGCCAACGGATGAGCAGTTCTTC
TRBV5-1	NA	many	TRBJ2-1	CASSQQGNEQFF	TGCGCCAGCAGCCAACAGGGAAATGAGCAGTTCTTC
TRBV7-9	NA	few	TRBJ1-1	CASSSLGNTEAFF	TGTGCCAGCAGCTCCCTGGGGAACACTGAAGCTTTCTTT
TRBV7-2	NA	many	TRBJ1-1	CASSLIGGDAFF	TGTGCCAGCAGCTTAATCGGGGGCGACGCTTTCTTT
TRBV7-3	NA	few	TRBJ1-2	CASSPKTGRGYTF	TGTGCCAGCAGCCCCAAGACAGGACGGGGCTACACCTTC
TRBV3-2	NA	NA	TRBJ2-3	CASSQEDSASTDTQYF	TGTGCCAGCAGCCAAGAGGACTCCGCTAGCACAGATACGCAGTATTTT
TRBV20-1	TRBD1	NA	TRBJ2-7	CSAREFTGTEYEQYF	TGCAGTGCTAGAGAATTCACCGGGACAGAATACGAGCAGTACTTC
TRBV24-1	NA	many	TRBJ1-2	CATSDSDRPNYGYTF	TGTGCCACCAGTGATTCGGACAGACCTAACTATGGCTACACCTTC
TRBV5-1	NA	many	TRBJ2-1	CASSRETEDEQFF	TGCGCCAGCAGCCGGGAGACGGAGGATGAGCAGTTCTTC
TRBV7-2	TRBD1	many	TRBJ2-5	CASSLAGTEQETQYF	TGTGCCAGCAGCTTAGCTGGGACAGAGCAAGAGACCCAGTACTTC
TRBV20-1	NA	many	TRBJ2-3	CSANTGLWADTQYF	TGCAGTGCGAACACAGGGTTGTGGGCAGATACGCAGTATTTT
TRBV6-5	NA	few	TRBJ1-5	CASSYSGQLNQPQHF	TGTGCCAGCAGTTACTCTGGTCAGCTCAATCAGCCCCAGCATTTT
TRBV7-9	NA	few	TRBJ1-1	CASRGEETVIGDTEAFF	TGTGCCAGCAGGGGGGAGGAAACGGTTATAGGGGACACTGAAGCTTTCTTT
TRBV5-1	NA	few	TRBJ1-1	CASRAQPLMNTEAFF	TGCGCCAGCAGGGCACAGCCACTAATGAACACTGAAGCTTTCTTT
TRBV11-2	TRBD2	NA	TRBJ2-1	CASSMGLAGAREFF	TGTGCCAGCAGCATGGGACTAGCGGGGGCGCGTGAGTTCTTC
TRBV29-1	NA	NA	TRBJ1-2	CSVENIGYGYTF	TGCAGCGTTGAGAACATCGGCTATGGCTACACCTTC
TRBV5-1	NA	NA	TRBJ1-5	CASSTKERMREPQHF	TGCGCCAGCAGCACCAAAGAACGGATGCGGGAGCCCCAGCATTTT
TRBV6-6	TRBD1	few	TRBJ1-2	CASSWGAGGAYTF	TGTGCCAGCAGTTGGGGGGCAGGGGGCGCCTACACCTTC
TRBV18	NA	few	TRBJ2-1	CASSPREVVQFF	TGTGCCAGCTCACCAAGAGAGGTTGTGCAGTTCTTC
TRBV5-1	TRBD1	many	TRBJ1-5	CASSLDRGDQPQHF	TGCGCCAGCAGCTTGGACAGGGGGGATCAGCCCCAGCATTTT
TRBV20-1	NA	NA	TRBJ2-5	CSARDQVSQYF	TGCAGTGCTAGAGATCAGGTCTCCCAGTACTTC
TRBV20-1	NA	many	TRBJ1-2	CSVSGSAGLGGYTF	TGCAGTGTTAGCGGATCGGCTGGCTTGGGTGGCTACACCTTC